The 18 T cell receptor beta chains below come from one sample, sequenced in a study of blood T cells in healthy people across ages. Primers used in a second PCR of roughly 7 to 11 cycles were a sample-barcoded 5' primer and a J-beta primer mix. TCRdb re-derived calls from the 5' RACE reads in MiXCR, one entry per CDR3 protein. The data hold approximately 900,000 distinct CDR3 sequences, with about 48% observed a single time. Sequencing input: blood. The receptor set was obtained from a man under 40 in good health.

With regard to this clonotype: The junction differs from germline at one of its ends, possibly a read error. This rearrangement joins TRBV4-1 to TRBJ2-7; D remains ambiguous. Germline loops: CDR1 MGHRA, CDR2 YSYEKL. This CDR3 region has 17 residues. The CDR3 loop is CASSRTGTPSSYNEQYF. Written as DNA, the CDR3 is TGTGCCAGCAGCCGCACCGGAACACCGAGCTCCTACAATGAGCAGTACTTC.

This clonotype was picked up a small number of times. The V gene is TRBV13, the J gene TRBJ2-6; weak D call: TRBD1 (5 bases). The germline CDR1 and CDR2 sequences are PRHDT and FYEKMQ (reference sequence). CDR3 size: 15 residues. The ends were cut back, 5 bases at V and 2 bases at J, with 10 bases in the middle. CDR3 sequence (DNA): TGTGCCAGCAGCCTCAGGGCAGCTGGGGCCAACGTCCTGACTTTC. It codes for CASSLRAAGANVLTF.

A single count supports this clonotype. The J gene is TRBJ1-2, the V gene TRBV13; TRBD1 might be the D (6 bases). The germline V gene encodes CDR1 PRHDT and CDR2 FYEKMQ (reference sequence). The CDR3 loop spans 14 amino acids. Trimming shortened V by 9 bases and J by 5 bases, and 19 bases separated the two germline ends. As DNA, the CDR3 is TGTGCCAGTACTCTCGGGGGCAGATCATATGGCTACACCTTC. Its protein is CASTLGGRSYGYTF. The variable domain in full, with the rest retrieved from reference TRBV13 and TRBJ1-2, is AAGVIQSPRHLIKEKRETATLKCYPIPRHDTVYWYQQGPGQDPQFLISFYEKMQSDKGSIPDRFSAQQFSDYHSELNMSSLELGDSALYFCASTLGGRSYGYTFGSGTRLTVV.

This clonotype was recorded a few times. The rearrangement links TRBV5-1 to TRBJ1-2; TRBD1 aligns across 8 bases. After removal of 1 base from V and 8 bases from J, the junction contained 7 bases not matched to a gene. This CDR3 is built from 14 residues. From germline, CDR1 is SGHRS and CDR2 YFSETQ. CDR3 protein: CASSLNTGGSGYTF. The DNA of the CDR3 is TGCGCCAGCAGCTTGAATACAGGGGGATCCGGCTACACCTTC.

The gene calls are TRBV29-1 and TRBJ1-3, with a weak D call TRBD1 (5 bases). CDR1 is SQVTM, CDR2 ANQGSEA, per germline. This CDR3 has 15 amino acids. Trimming left V 4 bases short and J 2 bases short, with 15 bases between. CDR3 protein: CSVAHGTAAGNTIYF. CDR3 sequence (DNA): TGCAGCGTTGCCCACGGGACCGCCGCTGGAAACACCATATATTTT.

This clonotype was counted only a few times. The chain carries TRBV28 and TRBJ1-5; 7 bases are shared with TRBD1. V trimming: 6 bases; J trimming: 4 bases; junction bases outside the gene matches: 6. The CDR3 has 14 residues. Germline CDR1 reads MDHEN; CDR2 reads SYDVKM. The CDR3 loop is CASRLAGGNQPQHF. The CDR3 nucleotides read TGTGCCAGCAGGCTGGCAGGGGGGAATCAGCCCCAGCATTTT. Based on the CDR3 plus reference TRBV28 and TRBJ1-5, the full variable domain is DVKVTQSSRYLVKRTGEKVFLECVQDMDHENMFWYRQDPGLGLRLIYFSYDVKMKEKGDIPEGYSVSREKKERFSLILESASTNQTSMYLCASRLAGGNQPQHFGDGTRLSIL.

The gene calls are TRBV27 and TRBJ2-1, with 7 positions matching TRBD2. From germline, CDR1 is MNHEY and CDR2 SMNVEV (reference sequence). Losses at the gene ends were 3 bases for V and 15 bases for J; bases not matched to a gene: 8. CDR3 length: 12 residues. This CDR3 is CASSFSGGLPFF. CDR3 DNA: TGTGCCAGCAGTTTCTCGGGGGGACTTCCGTTCTTC.

The V gene is TRBV5-1, the J gene TRBJ2-7; a possible D gene is TRBD1 (6 bases). The germline CDR1 and CDR2 sequences are SGHRS and YFSETQ. The CDR3 is 14 residues long. Trimming pared 2 bases from V and 7 bases from J, leaving 16 bases between. Here the CDR3 DNA reads TGCGCCAGCAGCTTTCAGGACAGTTACAATGAGCAGTACTTC. This encodes CASSFQDSYNEQYF.

The genes are TRBV14 and TRBJ2-1; 7 bases match TRBD1. CDR3 size: 15 residues. Germline lookup yields CDR1 SGHDN and CDR2 FVKESK. V lost 4 bases to trimming and J lost 4 bases; unmatched junction nucleotides: 7. Here the CDR3 reads CASSPPGQLYNEQFF. The DNA of the CDR3 is TGTGCCAGCAGCCCACCGGGACAGCTATACAATGAGCAGTTCTTC.

The J gene is TRBJ2-3, the V gene TRBV27; D remains ambiguous. The germline gives CDR1 MNHEY, CDR2 SMNVEV (reference sequence). The V gene lost 0 bases and the J gene lost 6 bases, with 10 bases spanning the gap. This CDR3 has 14 residues. The CDR3 region is CASSLSSLPDTQYF. For the CDR3, the DNA is TGTGCCAGCAGTTTATCAAGCCTGCCGGATACGCAGTATTTT.

Concerning this clonotype itself: This may stem from a read error, because a much larger clone lies one nucleotide away. The chain combines TRBV9 with TRBJ2-7; 8 nucleotides line up with TRBD2. V was clipped by 2 bases and J by 7 bases; unmatched bases: 11. The CDR3 runs to 15 residues. Germline assignment: CDR1 SGDLS and CDR2 YYNGEE. This CDR3 is CASSVGSGGRNEQYF. The CDR3 region has the DNA TGTGCCAGCAGCGTGGGGAGCGGGGGTAGGAATGAGCAGTACTTC.

The chain carries TRBV7-2 and TRBJ1-6; possibly TRBD1 for D (6 bases). CDR1 SGHTA and CDR2 FQGNSA come from the germline V gene. V lost 2 bases to trimming and J lost 9 bases, with 8 bases between them. The CDR3 totals 13 residues. CDR3 DNA sequence: TGTGCCAGCAGCTTACAGGGGAGTTCACCCCTCCACTTT. Protein sequence: CASSLQGSSPLHF.

This chain joins TRBV2 and TRBJ2-3; the D gene is possibly TRBD2 (5 bases). Between the trimmed V and J ends, which lost 9 bases and 4 bases, there was a span of 11 bases. The germline V gene has CDR1 SNHLY and CDR2 FYNNEI. CDR3 length equals 12 residues. The CDR3 reads CARLAEADTQYF. The CDR3 bases are TGTGCCAGACTCGCGGAGGCAGATACGCAGTATTTT.

The rearrangement links TRBV7-2 to TRBJ2-1; 12 bases are a match to TRBD2. This CDR3 contains 15 residues. The germline V gene encodes CDR1 SGHTA and CDR2 FQGNSA. The V and J ends lost 4 bases and 8 bases, in that order; junction bases with no gene match: 6. In nucleotides, the CDR3 is TGTGCCAGCAGCTCCGGACTAGCGGGGAGCTATGAGCAGTTCTTC. Protein product: CASSSGLAGSYEQFF.

V is TRBV20-1 and J is TRBJ1-2, with D maybe TRBD1 (5 bases). Trimming left V 5 bases short and J 4 bases short, with 11 bases between. This CDR3 region has 12 residues. CDR1 is DFQATT and CDR2 is SNEGSKA in the germline V gene (reference sequence). The chain's CDR3 is CSALGGSYGYTF. The CDR3 DNA is TGCAGTGCTCTCGGGGGTAGCTATGGCTACACCTTC.

The V gene is TRBV20-1, the J gene TRBJ1-1; no definite D call. The V gene lost 5 bases and the J gene lost 4 bases, with 14 bases spanning the gap. This CDR3 has 13 amino acids. Per the germline V gene, CDR1 is DFQATT and CDR2 is SNEGSKA (reference sequence). CDR3 DNA sequence: TGCAGTGCTTCAACAACCGGGGTCACTGAAGCTTTCTTT. It encodes CSASTTGVTEAFF.

This clonotype has at least ten counts. The chain recombines TRBV2 with TRBJ1-2, with TRBD1 matching 8 bases. Germline V gene sequence: CDR1 SNHLY, CDR2 FYNNEI. This CDR3 has 14 amino acids. The ends lost 7 bases at V and 4 bases at J; junction bases unmatched: 8. In DNA form, the CDR3 reads TGTGCCAGCAACGGGGACAGGTTACTCTATGGCTACACCTTC. Its protein is CASNGDRLLYGYTF.

The chain employs TRBV7-9 and TRBJ2-1, with D tentatively TRBD1 or TRBD2 (6 bases each). The CDR3 consists of 14 residues. Germline V CDR1 and CDR2: SEHNR, FQNEAQ (reference sequence). V was cut by 8 bases and J by 0 bases, with 11 bases left in between. The CDR3 nucleotides are TGTGCCAGCGCGTGGGGGGCCTCCTACAATGAGCAGTTCTTC. As protein: CASAWGASYNEQFF.